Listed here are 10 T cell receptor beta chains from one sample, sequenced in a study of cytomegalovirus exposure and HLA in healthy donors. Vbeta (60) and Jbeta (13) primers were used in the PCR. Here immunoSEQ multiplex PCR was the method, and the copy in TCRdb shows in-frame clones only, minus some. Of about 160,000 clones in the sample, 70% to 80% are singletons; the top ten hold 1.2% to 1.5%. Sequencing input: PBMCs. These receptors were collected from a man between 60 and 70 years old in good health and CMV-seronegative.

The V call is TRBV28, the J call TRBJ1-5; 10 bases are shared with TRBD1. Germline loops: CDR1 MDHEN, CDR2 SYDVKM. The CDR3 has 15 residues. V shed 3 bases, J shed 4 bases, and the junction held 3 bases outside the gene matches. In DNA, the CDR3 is TGTGCCAGCAGTTTGTGGGGACAGGGGAATCAGCCCCAGCATTTT. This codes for CASSLWGQGNQPQHF.

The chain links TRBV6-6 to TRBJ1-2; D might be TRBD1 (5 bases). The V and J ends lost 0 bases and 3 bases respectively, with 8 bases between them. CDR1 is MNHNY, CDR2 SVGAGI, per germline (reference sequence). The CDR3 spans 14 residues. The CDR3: CASSYSSRDYGYTF. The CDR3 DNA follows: TGTGCCAGCAGTTACTCGAGCAGGGACTATGGCTACACCTTC.

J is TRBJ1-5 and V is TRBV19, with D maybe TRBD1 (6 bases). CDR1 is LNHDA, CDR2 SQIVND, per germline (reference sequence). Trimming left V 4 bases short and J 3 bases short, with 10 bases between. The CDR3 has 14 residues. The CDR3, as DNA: TGTGCCAGTAGTACCACAGGGTTCAATCAGCCCCAGCATTTT. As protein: CASSTTGFNQPQHF.

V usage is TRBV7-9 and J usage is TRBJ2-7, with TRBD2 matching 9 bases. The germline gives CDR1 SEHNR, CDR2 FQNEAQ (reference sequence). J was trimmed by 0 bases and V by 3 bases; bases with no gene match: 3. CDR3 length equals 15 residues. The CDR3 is CASSFLTSGSYEQYF. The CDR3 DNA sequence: TGTGCCAGCAGCTTCCTGACTAGCGGCTCCTACGAGCAGTACTTC.

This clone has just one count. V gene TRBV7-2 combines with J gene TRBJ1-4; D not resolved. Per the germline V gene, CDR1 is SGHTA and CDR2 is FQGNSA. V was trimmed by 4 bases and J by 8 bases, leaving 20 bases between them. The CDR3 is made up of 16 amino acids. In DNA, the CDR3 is TGTGCCAGCAGCTCCCACCCTCCGCCGGGATCGGAAAAACTGTTTTTT. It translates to CASSSHPPPGSEKLFF.

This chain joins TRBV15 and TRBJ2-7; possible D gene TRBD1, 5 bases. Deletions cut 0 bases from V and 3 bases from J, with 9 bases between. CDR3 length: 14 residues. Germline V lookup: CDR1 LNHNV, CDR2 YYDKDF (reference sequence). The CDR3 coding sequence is TGTGCCACCAGCAGAGATTCAGGGAACTACGAGCAGTACTTC. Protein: CATSRDSGNYEQYF.

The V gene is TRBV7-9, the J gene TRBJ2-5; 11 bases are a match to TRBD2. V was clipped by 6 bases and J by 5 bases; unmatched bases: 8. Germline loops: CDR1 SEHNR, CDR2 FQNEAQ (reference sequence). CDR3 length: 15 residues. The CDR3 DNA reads TGTGCCAGCAGGCGGTCCACTAGCGGGGGCGAGACCCAGTACTTC. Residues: CASRRSTSGGETQYF.

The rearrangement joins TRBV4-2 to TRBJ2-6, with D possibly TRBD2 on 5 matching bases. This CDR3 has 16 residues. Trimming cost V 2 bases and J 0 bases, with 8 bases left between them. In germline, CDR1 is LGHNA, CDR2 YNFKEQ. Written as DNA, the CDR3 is TGTGCCAGCAGCCAATATCGGGACTCTGGGGCCAACGTCCTGACTTTC. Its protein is CASSQYRDSGANVLTF.

DNA for the CDR3: TGTGCCAGCAGTTTGGAAGCGGGGGCACCTGGCTACACCTTC. It translates to CASSLEAGAPGYTF. The J gene is TRBJ1-2, the V gene TRBV27; a weak D match, TRBD1 (6 bases). The CDR3 consists of 14 residues. CDR1 and CDR2 from the germline V gene are MNHEY and SMNVEV (reference sequence). Trimming took off 3 bases at V and 7 bases at J, with 15 bases between the two ends.

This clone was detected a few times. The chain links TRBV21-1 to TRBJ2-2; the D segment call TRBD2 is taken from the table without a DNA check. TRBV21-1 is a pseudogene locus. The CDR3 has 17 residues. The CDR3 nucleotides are TGTGCCAGCAGCGCACCCGGGACTAGCCCGAACACCGGGGAGCTGTTTTTT. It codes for CASSAPGTSPNTGELFF.